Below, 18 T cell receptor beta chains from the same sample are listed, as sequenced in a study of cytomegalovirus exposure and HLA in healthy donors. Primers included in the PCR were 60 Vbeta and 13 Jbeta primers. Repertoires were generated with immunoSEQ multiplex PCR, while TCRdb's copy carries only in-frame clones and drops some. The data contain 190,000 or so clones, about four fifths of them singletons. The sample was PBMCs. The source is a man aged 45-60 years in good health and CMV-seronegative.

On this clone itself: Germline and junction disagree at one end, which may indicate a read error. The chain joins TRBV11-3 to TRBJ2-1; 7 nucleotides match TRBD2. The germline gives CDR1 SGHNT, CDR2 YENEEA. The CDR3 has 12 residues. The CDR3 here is CASSLGLAVRVF. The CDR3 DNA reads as TGTGCCAGCAGCTTAGGGCTAGCGGTCAGGGTCTTC.

CDR3 nucleotides: TGCGCCAGCAGCTCCCGCCGGGGGTTTTTTTATGGCTACACCTTC. Protein: CASSSRRGFFYGYTF. V gene TRBV5-1 combines with J gene TRBJ1-2, with D possibly TRBD1 on 5 matching bases. This CDR3 is built from 15 residues. Germline V CDR1 and CDR2: SGHRS, YFSETQ. Trimming took off 3 bases at V and 5 bases at J, with 17 bases between the two ends. Variable domain in full (rest from reference TRBV5-1 and TRBJ1-2): KAGVTQTPRYLIKTRGQQVTLSCSPISGHRSVSWYQQTPGQGLQFLFEYFSETQRNKGNFPGRFSGRQFSNSRSEMNVSTLELGDSALYLCASSSRRGFFYGYTFGSGTRLTVV.

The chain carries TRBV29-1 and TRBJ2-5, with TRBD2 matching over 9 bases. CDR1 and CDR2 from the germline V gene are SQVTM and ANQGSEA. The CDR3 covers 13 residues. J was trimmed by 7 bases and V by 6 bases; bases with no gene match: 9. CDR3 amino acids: CSVVTSGGGTQYF. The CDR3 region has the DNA TGCAGCGTAGTGACTAGCGGAGGGGGGACCCAGTACTTC.

The CDR3 region is CASSSSYNSPLHF. DNA of the CDR3: TGTGCCAGCAGTTCGTCCTATAATTCACCCCTCCACTTT. The J gene is TRBJ1-6, the V gene TRBV27; D ambiguous. CDR1 is MNHEY and CDR2 is SMNVEV in the germline V gene (reference sequence). The CDR3 extends over 13 amino acids. The V and J ends lost 4 bases and 1 base respectively, with 2 bases between them.

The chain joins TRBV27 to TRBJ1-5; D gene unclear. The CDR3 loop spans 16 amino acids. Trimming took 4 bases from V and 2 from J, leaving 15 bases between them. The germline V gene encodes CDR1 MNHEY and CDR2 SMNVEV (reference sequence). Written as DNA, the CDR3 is TGTGCCAGCAGTTCCAGAGGGAGGCTCGGCAATCAGCCCCAGCATTTT. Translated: CASSSRGRLGNQPQHF.

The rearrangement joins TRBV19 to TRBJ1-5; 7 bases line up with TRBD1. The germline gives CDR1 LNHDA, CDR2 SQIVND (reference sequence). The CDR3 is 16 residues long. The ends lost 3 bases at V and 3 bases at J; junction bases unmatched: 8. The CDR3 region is CASSMTGYGINQPQHF. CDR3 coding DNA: TGTGCCAGTAGTATGACAGGGTATGGTATCAATCAGCCCCAGCATTTT.

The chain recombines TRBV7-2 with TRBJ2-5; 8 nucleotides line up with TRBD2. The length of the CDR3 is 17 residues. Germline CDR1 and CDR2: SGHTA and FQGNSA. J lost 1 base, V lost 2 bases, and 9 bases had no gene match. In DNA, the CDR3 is TGTGCCAGCAGCTTACGGCTAGCGGGCGAATTCCAAGAGACCCAGTACTTC. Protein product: CASSLRLAGEFQETQYF.

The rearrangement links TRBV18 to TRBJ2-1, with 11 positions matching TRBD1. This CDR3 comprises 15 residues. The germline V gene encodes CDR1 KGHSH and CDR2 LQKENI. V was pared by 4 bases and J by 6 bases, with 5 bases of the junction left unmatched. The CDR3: CASSRTGTGGNEQFF. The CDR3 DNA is TGTGCCAGCTCACGTACCGGGACAGGGGGCAATGAGCAGTTCTTC.

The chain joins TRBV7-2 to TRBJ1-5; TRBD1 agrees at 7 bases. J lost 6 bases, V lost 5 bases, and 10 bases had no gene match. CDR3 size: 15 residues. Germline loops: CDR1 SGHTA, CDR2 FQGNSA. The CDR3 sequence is CASSVGTAKGQPQHF. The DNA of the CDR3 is TGTGCCAGCAGCGTCGGGACAGCAAAAGGTCAGCCCCAGCATTTT.

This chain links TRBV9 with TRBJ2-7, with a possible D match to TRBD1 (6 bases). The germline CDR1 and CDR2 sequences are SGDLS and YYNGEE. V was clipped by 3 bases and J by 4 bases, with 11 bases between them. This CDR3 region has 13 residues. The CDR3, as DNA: TGTGCCAGCAGCGCCCTAGGGGGTTACGAGCAGTACTTC. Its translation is CASSALGGYEQYF.

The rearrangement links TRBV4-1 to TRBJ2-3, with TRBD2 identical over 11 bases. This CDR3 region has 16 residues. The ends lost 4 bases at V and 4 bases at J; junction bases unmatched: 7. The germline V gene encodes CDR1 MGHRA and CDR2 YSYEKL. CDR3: CASSLALGLAADTQYF. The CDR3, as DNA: TGCGCCAGCAGCCTGGCCTTGGGACTAGCGGCAGATACGCAGTATTTT.

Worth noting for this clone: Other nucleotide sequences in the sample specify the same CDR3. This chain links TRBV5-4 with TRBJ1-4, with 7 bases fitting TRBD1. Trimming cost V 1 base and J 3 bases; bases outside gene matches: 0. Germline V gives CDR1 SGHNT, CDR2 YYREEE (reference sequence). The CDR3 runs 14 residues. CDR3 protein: CASSLQGANEKLFF. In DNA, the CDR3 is TGTGCCAGCAGCTTGCAGGGGGCTAATGAAAAACTGTTTTTT. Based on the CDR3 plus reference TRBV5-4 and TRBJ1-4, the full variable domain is ETGVTQSPTHLIKTRGQQVTLRCSSQSGHNTVSWYQQALGQGPQFIFQYYREEENGRGNFPPRFSGLQFPNYSSELNVNALELDDSALYLCASSLQGANEKLFFGSGTQLSVL.

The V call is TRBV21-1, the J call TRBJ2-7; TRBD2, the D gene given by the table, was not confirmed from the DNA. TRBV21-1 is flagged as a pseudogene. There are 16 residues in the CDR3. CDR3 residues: CASSKVRETPYYEQYF. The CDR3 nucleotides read TGTGCCAGCAGCAAAGTTCGGGAGACACCGTACTACGAGCAGTACTTC.

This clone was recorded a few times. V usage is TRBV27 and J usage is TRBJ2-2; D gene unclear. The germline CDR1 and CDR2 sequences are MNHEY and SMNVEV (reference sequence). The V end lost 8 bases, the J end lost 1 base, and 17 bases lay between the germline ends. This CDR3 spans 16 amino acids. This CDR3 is CASQDSDSVNTGELFF. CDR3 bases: TGTGCCAGCCAAGATTCTGACTCAGTGAACACCGGGGAGCTGTTTTTT.

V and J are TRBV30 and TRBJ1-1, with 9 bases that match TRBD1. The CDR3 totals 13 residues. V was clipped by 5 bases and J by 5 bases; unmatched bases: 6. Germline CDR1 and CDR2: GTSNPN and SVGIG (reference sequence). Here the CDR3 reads CAWSGQGWTEAFF. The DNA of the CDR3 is TGTGCCTGGTCGGGACAGGGCTGGACTGAAGCTTTCTTT.

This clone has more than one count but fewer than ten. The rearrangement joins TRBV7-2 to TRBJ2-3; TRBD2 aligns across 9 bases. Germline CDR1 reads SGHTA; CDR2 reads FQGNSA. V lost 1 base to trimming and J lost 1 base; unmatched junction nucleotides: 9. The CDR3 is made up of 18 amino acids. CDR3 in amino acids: CASSLGAGLAGRTDTQYF. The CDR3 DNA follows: TGTGCCAGCAGCTTAGGGGCCGGGCTAGCGGGGCGCACAGATACGCAGTATTTT.

Here the CDR3 reads CASSLDRPPVNEQFF. The CDR3 nucleotides read TGTGCCAGCAGCTTAGATCGCCCGCCAGTCAATGAGCAGTTCTTC. V gene TRBV7-6 combines with J gene TRBJ2-1, with D unclear. This CDR3 has 15 residues. Looked up from germline, CDR1 is SGHVS and CDR2 is FNYEAQ. V was cut by 1 base and J by 6 bases, with 13 bases left in between.

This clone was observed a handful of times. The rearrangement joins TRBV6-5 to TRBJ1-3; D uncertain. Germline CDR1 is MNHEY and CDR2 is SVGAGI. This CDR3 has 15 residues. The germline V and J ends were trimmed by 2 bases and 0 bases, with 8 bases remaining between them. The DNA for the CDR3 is TGTGCCAGCAGTTACATGGGCGCCTCTGGAAACACCATATATTTT. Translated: CASSYMGASGNTIYF.